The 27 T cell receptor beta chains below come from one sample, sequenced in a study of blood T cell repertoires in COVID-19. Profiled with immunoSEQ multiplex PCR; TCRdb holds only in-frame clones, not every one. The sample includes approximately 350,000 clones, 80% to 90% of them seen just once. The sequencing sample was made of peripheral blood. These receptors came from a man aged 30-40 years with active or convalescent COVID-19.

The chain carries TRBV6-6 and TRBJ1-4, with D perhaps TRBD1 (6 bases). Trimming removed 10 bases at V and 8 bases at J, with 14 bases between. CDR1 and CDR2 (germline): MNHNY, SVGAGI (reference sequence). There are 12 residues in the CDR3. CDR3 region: CATTDRTEKLFF. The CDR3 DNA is TGTGCCACCACCGACAGGACCGAAAAACTGTTTTTT.

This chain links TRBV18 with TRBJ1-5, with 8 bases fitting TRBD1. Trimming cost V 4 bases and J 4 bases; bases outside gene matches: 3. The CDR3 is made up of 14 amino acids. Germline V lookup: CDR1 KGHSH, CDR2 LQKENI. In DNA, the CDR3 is TGTGCCAGCTCACGGGACAGGAGAAATCAGCCCCAGCATTTT. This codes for CASSRDRRNQPQHF.

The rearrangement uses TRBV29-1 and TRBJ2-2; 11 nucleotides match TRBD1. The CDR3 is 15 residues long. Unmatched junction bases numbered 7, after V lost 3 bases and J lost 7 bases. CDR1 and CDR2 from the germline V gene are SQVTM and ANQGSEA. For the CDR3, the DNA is TGCAGCGTTGAGGGGACAGGGGGAATGGTCGGGGAGCTGTTTTTT. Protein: CSVEGTGGMVGELFF.

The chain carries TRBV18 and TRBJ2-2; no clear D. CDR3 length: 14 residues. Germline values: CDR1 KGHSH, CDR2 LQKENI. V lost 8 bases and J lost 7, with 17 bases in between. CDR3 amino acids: CASRTAASGGELFF. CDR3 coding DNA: TGTGCCAGCCGAACGGCGGCCTCGGGCGGGGAGCTGTTTTTT. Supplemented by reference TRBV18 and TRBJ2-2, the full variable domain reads NAGVMQNPRHLVRRRGQEARLRCSPMKGHSHVYWYRQLPEEGLKFMVYLQKENIIDESGMPKERFSAEFPKEGPSILRIQQVVRGDSAAYFCASRTAASGGELFFGEGSRLTVL.

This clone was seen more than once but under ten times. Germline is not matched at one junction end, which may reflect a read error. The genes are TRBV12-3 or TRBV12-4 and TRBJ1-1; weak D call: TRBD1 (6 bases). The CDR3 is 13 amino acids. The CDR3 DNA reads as TGTGCCAGCAGTTTAGGGACAGTCGGTGAAGATTTCTTT. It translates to CASSLGTVGEDFF.

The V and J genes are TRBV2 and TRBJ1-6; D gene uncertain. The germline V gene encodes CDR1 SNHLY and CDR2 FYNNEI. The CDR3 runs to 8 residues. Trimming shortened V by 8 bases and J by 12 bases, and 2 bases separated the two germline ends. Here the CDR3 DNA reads TGTGCCAGCCAACCCCTCCACTTT. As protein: CASQPLHF.

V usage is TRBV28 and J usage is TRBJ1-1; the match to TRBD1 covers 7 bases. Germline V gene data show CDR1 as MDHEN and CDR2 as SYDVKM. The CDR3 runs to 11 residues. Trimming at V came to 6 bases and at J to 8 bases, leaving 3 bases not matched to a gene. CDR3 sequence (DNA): TGTGCCAGCAGCCAGGACAGGGAAGCTTTCTTT. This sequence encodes CASSQDREAFF.

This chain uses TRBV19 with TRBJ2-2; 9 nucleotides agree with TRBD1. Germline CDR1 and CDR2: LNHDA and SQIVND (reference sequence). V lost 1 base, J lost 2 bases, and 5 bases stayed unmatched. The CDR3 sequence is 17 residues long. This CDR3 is CASSIGPTGGNTGELFF. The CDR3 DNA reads TGTGCCAGTAGTATAGGCCCGACAGGGGGAAACACCGGGGAGCTGTTTTTT.

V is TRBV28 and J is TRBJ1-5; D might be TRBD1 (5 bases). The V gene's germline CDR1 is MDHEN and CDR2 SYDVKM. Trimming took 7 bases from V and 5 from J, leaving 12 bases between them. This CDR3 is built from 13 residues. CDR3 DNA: TGTGCCAGCACCGCGACAGTAGATCAGCCCCAGCATTTT. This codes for CASTATVDQPQHF. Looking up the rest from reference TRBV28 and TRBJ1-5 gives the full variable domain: DVKVTQSSRYLVKRTGEKVFLECVQDMDHENMFWYRQDPGLGLRLIYFSYDVKMKEKGDIPEGYSVSREKKERFSLILESASTNQTSMYLCASTATVDQPQHFGDGTRLSIL.

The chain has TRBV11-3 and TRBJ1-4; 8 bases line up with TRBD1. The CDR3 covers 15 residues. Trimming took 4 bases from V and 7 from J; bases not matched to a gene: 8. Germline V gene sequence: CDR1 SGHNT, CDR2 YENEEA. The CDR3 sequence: CASSSRQGSGEKLFF. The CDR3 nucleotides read TGTGCCAGCAGCTCCAGACAGGGGTCGGGTGAAAAACTGTTTTTT. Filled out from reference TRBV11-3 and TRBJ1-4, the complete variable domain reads EAGVVQSPRYKIIEKKQPVAFWCNPISGHNTLYWYLQNLGQGPELLIRYENEEAVDDSQLPKDRFSAERLKGVDSTLKIQPAELGDSAVYLCASSSRQGSGEKLFFGSGTQLSVL.

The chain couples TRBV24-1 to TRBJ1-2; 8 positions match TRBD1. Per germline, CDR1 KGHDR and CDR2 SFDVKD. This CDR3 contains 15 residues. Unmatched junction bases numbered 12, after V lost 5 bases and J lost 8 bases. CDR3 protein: CATSGPTGGIDGYTF. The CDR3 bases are TGTGCCACCAGTGGGCCAACAGGGGGAATAGACGGCTACACCTTC.

DNA of the CDR3: TGTGCCACCAGCAGGGGTACAGGCCTCAGGAGGGACAATGAGCAGTTCTTC. It is translated as CATSRGTGLRRDNEQFF. The chain has TRBV15 and TRBJ2-1; tentatively, D is TRBD2 (6 bases). V lost 3 bases and J lost 5, with 20 bases in between. CDR3 length: 17 amino acids. The germline CDR1 and CDR2 sequences are LNHNV and YYDKDF (reference sequence).

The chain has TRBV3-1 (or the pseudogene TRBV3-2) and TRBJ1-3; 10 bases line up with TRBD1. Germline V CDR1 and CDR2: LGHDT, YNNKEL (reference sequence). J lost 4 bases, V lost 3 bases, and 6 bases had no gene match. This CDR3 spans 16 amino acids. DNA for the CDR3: TGTGCCAGCAGCCAGGTCAGACAGGGGGCCGGAAACACCATATATTTT. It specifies CASSQVRQGAGNTIYF.

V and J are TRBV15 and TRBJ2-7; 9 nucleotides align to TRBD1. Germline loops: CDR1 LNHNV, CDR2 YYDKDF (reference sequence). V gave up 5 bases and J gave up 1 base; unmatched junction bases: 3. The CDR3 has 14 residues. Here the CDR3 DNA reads TGTGCCACCAGCTTGACAGGGGGGTCCTACGAGCAGTACTTC. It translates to CATSLTGGSYEQYF.

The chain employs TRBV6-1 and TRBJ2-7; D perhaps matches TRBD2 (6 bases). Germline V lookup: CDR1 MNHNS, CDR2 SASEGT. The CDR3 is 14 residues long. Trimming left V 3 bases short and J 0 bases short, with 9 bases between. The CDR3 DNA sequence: TGTGCCAGCAGTGATCTCGGGAGCTCCTACGAGCAGTACTTC. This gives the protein CASSDLGSSYEQYF.

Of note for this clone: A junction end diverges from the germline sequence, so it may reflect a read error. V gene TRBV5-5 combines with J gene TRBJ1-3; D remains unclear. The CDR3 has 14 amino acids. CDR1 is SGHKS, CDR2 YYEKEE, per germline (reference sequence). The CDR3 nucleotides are TGTGCCAGCAGTTTGGCCTTCTCTGGAAACACCATATATTTT. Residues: CASSLAFSGNTIYF.

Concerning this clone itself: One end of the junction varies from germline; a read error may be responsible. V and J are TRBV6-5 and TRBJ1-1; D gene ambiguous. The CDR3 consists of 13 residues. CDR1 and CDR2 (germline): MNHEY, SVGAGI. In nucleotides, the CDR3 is TGTGCCAGCAGTGACTCAACAGTACCCCGGGCTTTCTTT. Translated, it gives CASSDSTVPRAFF.

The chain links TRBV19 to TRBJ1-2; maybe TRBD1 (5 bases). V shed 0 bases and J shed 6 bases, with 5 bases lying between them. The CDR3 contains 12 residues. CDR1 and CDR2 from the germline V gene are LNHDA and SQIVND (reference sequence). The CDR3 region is CASSIEGDGYTF. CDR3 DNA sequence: TGTGCCAGTAGTATAGAAGGGGATGGCTACACCTTC.

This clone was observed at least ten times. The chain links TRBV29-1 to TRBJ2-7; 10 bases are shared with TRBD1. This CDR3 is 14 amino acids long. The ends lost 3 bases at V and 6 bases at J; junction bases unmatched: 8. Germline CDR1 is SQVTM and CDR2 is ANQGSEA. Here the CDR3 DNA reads TGCAGCGTTGAGACAGGGGGCGCAAAGGTCGAGCAGTACTTC. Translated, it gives CSVETGGAKVEQYF.

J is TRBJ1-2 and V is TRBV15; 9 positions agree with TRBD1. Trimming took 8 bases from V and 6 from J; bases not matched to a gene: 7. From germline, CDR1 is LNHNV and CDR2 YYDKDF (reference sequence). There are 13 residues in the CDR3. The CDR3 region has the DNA TGTGCCACCTCCGGGACAGGGACGCATGGCTACACCTTC. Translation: CATSGTGTHGYTF.

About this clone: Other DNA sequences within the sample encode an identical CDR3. The CDR3 coding sequence is TGCGCCAGCAGCTTGGCGGGGACTGGAAACACCATATATTTT. Its protein is CASSLAGTGNTIYF. The chain combines TRBV5-1 with TRBJ1-3, with no clear D. The length of the CDR3 is 14 residues. The V end lost 0 bases, the J end lost 2 bases, and 6 bases lay between the germline ends. Germline V lookup: CDR1 SGHRS, CDR2 YFSETQ.

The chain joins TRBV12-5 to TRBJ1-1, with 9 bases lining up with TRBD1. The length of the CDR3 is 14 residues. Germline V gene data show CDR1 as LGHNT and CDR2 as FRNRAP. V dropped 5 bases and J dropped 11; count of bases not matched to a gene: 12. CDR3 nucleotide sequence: TGTGCTAGTGGTCCCCCATCCGGGACAGGGCTGGCTTTCTTT. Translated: CASGPPSGTGLAFF.

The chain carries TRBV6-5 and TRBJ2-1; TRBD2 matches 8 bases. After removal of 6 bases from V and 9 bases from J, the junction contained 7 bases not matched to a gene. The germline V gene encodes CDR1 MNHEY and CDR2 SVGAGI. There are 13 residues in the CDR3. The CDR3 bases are TGTGCCAGCAGGTCGAGCGGGAGTGGTGAGCAGTTCTTC. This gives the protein CASRSSGSGEQFF.

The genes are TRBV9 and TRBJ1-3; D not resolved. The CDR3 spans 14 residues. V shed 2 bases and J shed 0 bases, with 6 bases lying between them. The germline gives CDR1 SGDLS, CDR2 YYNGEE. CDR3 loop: CASSVGNSGNTIYF. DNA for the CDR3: TGTGCCAGCAGCGTGGGCAACTCTGGAAACACCATATATTTT. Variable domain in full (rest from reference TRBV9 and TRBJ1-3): DSGVTQTPKHLITATGQRVTLRCSPRSGDLSVYWYQQSLDQGLQFLIQYYNGEERAKGNILERFSAQQFPDLHSELNLSSLELGDSALYFCASSVGNSGNTIYFGEGSWLTVV.

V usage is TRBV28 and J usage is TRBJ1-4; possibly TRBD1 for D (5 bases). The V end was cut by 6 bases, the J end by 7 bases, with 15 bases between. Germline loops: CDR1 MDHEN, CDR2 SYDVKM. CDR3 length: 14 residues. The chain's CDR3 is CASSPLGGSEKLFF. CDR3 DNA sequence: TGTGCCAGCAGCCCGCTCGGGGGTTCTGAAAAACTGTTTTTT.

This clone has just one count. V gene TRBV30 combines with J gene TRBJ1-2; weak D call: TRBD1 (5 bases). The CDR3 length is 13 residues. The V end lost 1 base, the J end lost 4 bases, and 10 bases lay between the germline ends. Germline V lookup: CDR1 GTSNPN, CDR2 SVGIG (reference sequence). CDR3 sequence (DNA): TGTGCCTGGAGTGAAGGGGTCAGCTATGGCTACACCTTC. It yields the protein CAWSEGVSYGYTF.

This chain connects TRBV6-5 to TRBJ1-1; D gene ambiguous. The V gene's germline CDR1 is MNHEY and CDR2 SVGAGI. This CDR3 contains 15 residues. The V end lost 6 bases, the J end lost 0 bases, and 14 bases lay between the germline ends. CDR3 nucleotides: TGTGCCAGCAGGGTACAGATTTCAATGAACACTGAAGCTTTCTTT. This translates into CASRVQISMNTEAFF.